The 22 T cell receptor beta chains below all came from one sample that was sequenced in a study of cytomegalovirus exposure and HLA in healthy donors. Libraries were prepared by immunoSEQ multiplex PCR; TCRdb keeps only in-frame clonotypes and omits some of them. Altogether 150,000 to 200,000 clones are present, approximately 89% being singletons, with the ten largest covering 4% to 4.5%. Sequenced material: PBMCs. The receptors were sampled from a man between 18 and 35 years old in good health and CMV-seropositive.

This clone has just a few counts. V is TRBV4-1 and J is TRBJ1-1, with a weak D call TRBD1 (6 bases). With 1 base removed from V and 2 bases from J, the gap between germline ends came to 11 bases. The CDR3 loop spans 15 amino acids. Germline V lookup: CDR1 MGHRA, CDR2 YSYEKL. CDR3 amino acids: CASSQVQGSNTEAFF. CDR3 nucleotides: TGCGCCAGCAGCCAAGTACAGGGATCCAACACTGAAGCTTTCTTT.

The gene calls are TRBV18 and TRBJ2-2; no definite D call. This CDR3 has 12 residues. V gave up 6 bases and J gave up 7 bases, with 9 bases separating them. CDR1 and CDR2 (germline): KGHSH, LQKENI. This CDR3 is CASSVYHGELFF. In nucleotides, the CDR3 is TGTGCCAGCTCCGTCTATCACGGGGAGCTGTTTTTT.

Only one count was recorded for this clone. J is TRBJ2-5 and V is TRBV7-9; D is possibly TRBD2 (5 bases). The germline V and J ends were trimmed by 7 bases and 3 bases, with 18 bases remaining between them. The V gene's germline CDR1 is SEHNR and CDR2 FQNEAQ (reference sequence). The CDR3 runs 15 residues. This CDR3 is CASTRGQAREETQYF. The CDR3 bases are TGTGCCAGCACCCGAGGGCAGGCCCGAGAAGAGACCCAGTACTTC. The whole variable domain, filled in from reference TRBV7-9 and TRBJ2-5, reads DTGVSQNPRHKITKRGQNVTFRCDPISEHNRLYWYRQTLGQGPEFLTYFQNEAQLEKSRLLSDRFSAERPKGSFSTLEIQRTEQGDSAMYLCASTRGQAREETQYFGPGTRLLVL.

This clone was recorded only once. The rearrangement joins TRBV7-6 to TRBJ1-1, with 7 bases fitting TRBD1. Germline V CDR1 and CDR2: SGHVS, FNYEAQ. This CDR3 is 16 amino acids long. V dropped 2 bases and J dropped 2; count of bases not matched to a gene: 8. The CDR3 nucleotides read TGTGCCAGCAGCTTACTGGGGGACAGCAGAAACACTGAAGCTTTCTTT. Translated, it gives CASSLLGDSRNTEAFF. Looking up the rest from reference TRBV7-6 and TRBJ1-1 gives the full variable domain: GAGVSQSPRYKVTKRGQDVALRCDPISGHVSLYWYRQALGQGPEFLTYFNYEAQQDKSGLPNDRFSAERPEGSISTLTIQRTEQRDSAMYRCASSLLGDSRNTEAFFGQGTRLTVV.

The V gene is TRBV25-1, the J gene TRBJ1-1, with D unclear. This CDR3 has 17 amino acids. Trimming stripped 5 bases from V and 3 bases from J, with 22 bases between. From germline, CDR1 is MGHDK and CDR2 SYGVNS. DNA for the CDR3: TGTGCCAGCAGTCAATCAAGGAGGAACGTCAGAGACACTGAAGCTTTCTTT. Translated: CASSQSRRNVRDTEAFF.

The V and J genes are TRBV7-6 and TRBJ2-7; TRBD1 agrees at 10 bases. In germline, CDR1 is SGHVS, CDR2 FNYEAQ. The CDR3 runs to 14 residues. The trim removed 4 bases at V and 2 bases at J, leaving 2 bases unmatched. The CDR3 DNA sequence: TGTGCCAGCAGCTCCGGGACAGGGGCCTACGAGCAGTACTTC. Translation gives CASSSGTGAYEQYF.

Only a few counts were recorded for this clone. V gene TRBV29-1 combines with J gene TRBJ1-2; TRBD1 aligns across 7 bases. In germline, CDR1 is SQVTM, CDR2 ANQGSEA. The junction had 4 bases not matched to a gene; V was cut back by 4 bases and J by 8 bases. The CDR3 runs to 11 residues. Here the CDR3 reads CSVGDSGGYTF. CDR3 nucleotides: TGCAGCGTTGGGGACAGTGGCGGCTACACCTTC.

The chain joins TRBV30 to TRBJ2-7, with 13 bases fitting TRBD2. CDR1 is GTSNPN, CDR2 SVGIG, per germline (reference sequence). The J segment lost 8 bases and the V segment lost 5 bases, leaving 9 bases of the junction unmatched. CDR3 length: 14 amino acids. The CDR3 nucleotides read TGTGCCTGGGGACTAGCGGGAGAATCCTTCAAGCAGTACTTC. Translation: CAWGLAGESFKQYF.

This clone was seen a single time. This chain uses TRBV28 with TRBJ2-1, with a tentative D call TRBD2 (6 bases). V lost 5 bases and J lost 7, with 15 bases in between. Germline V CDR1 and CDR2: MDHEN, SYDVKM. The CDR3 is 14 amino acids. This CDR3 reads CASSRGGGVNEQFF. CDR3 DNA sequence: TGTGCCAGCAGTAGGGGCGGCGGGGTAAATGAGCAGTTCTTC.

The J gene is TRBJ2-5, the V gene TRBV19, with a tentative D call TRBD1 (6 bases). Per the germline V gene, CDR1 is LNHDA and CDR2 is SQIVND (reference sequence). CDR3 length: 14 residues. V shed 0 bases and J shed 5 bases, with 10 bases lying between them. This chain's CDR3 is CASSIDATGETQYF. In DNA form, the CDR3 reads TGTGCCAGTAGTATAGATGCAACAGGGGAGACCCAGTACTTC.

V is TRBV5-1 and J is TRBJ2-1; 7 bases are shared with TRBD1. The V segment lost 2 bases and the J segment 5 bases; nucleotides outside the gene matches: 1. The CDR3 spans 13 residues. CDR1 and CDR2 (germline): SGHRS, YFSETQ. In DNA form, the CDR3 reads TGCGCCAGCAGCTTAGACAGGGACAATGAGCAGTTCTTC. Its translation: CASSLDRDNEQFF. Combining the CDR3 with reference TRBV5-1 and TRBJ2-1 gives the whole variable domain KAGVTQTPRYLIKTRGQQVTLSCSPISGHRSVSWYQQTPGQGLQFLFEYFSETQRNKGNFPGRFSGRQFSNSRSEMNVSTLELGDSALYLCASSLDRDNEQFFGPGTRLTVL.

The CDR3 bases are TGTGCTAGCGGACAGGGTGGGGAGACCCAGTACTTC. This codes for CASGQGGETQYF. This rearrangement joins TRBV7-7 to TRBJ2-5, with 8 positions matching TRBD1. This CDR3 region has 12 residues. Germline CDR1 SSHAT, CDR2 FNYEAQ (reference sequence).

The chain recombines TRBV6-5 with TRBJ2-1, with 9 bases lining up with TRBD2. This CDR3 spans 15 amino acids. With 5 bases clipped from V and 8 bases from J, the junction kept 10 bases outside the gene matches. Germline-derived CDR1 and CDR2 are MNHEY and SVGAGI. The DNA for the CDR3 is TGTGCCAGCAGTGTTGGACTAGCGTTAATCCATGAGCAGTTCTTC. This encodes CASSVGLALIHEQFF.

The chain has TRBV5-1 and TRBJ2-7; tentatively, D is TRBD2 (6 bases). Germline CDR1 and CDR2: SGHRS and YFSETQ. CDR3 length: 15 residues. V lost 1 base to trimming and J lost 5 bases, with 16 bases between them. Here the CDR3 reads CASSLSPGGGNEQYF. The CDR3 DNA reads as TGCGCCAGCAGCTTGAGTCCCGGGGGTGGGAACGAGCAGTACTTC.

The J gene is TRBJ2-1, the V gene TRBV4-2; TRBD2 aligns across 9 bases. This CDR3 comprises 15 residues. CDR1 and CDR2 (germline): LGHNA, YNFKEQ. Losses at the gene ends were 3 bases for V and 8 bases for J; bases not matched to a gene: 8. The CDR3 DNA reads as TGTGCCAGCAGCCATGACGGGACTAGCATCGATGAGCAGTTCTTC. As protein: CASSHDGTSIDEQFF.

The chain's CDR3 is CASSLQAGWSSEQYF. Here the CDR3 DNA reads TGTGCCAGCAGCTTACAGGCGGGATGGTCAAGCGAGCAGTACTTC. V gene TRBV7-6 combines with J gene TRBJ2-7, with D perhaps TRBD2 (6 bases). Germline CDR1 and CDR2: SGHVS and FNYEAQ. This CDR3 spans 15 amino acids. Trimming took off 2 bases at V and 6 bases at J, with 17 bases between the two ends.

The rearrangement uses TRBV21-1 and TRBJ1-1. TRBV21-1 is given as a pseudogene. The CDR3 has 13 residues. The CDR3 reads CASSKSRRVGAFF. CDR3 nucleotides: TGTGCCAGCAGCAAGAGTAGGAGGGTCGGAGCTTTCTTT.

CDR3 loop: CASSGTGGLDGYTF. CDR3 nucleotide sequence: TGTGCCAGCAGCGGGACAGGTGGTCTTGATGGCTACACCTTC. V is TRBV11-1 and J is TRBJ1-2; 8 nucleotides align to TRBD1. CDR3 size: 14 residues. The germline gives CDR1 SGHAT, CDR2 FQDESV (reference sequence). The trim removed 5 bases at V and 6 bases at J, leaving 8 bases unmatched.

The rearrangement uses TRBV10-2 and TRBJ1-2; D is undetermined. Trimming shortened V by 6 bases and J by 3 bases, and 17 bases separated the two germline ends. Germline-derived CDR1 and CDR2 are WSHSY and SAAADI. This CDR3 has 15 residues. This CDR3 reads CASSRVEGADYGYTF. In nucleotides, the CDR3 is TGCGCCAGCAGCCGAGTTGAGGGCGCGGACTATGGCTACACCTTC.

J is TRBJ1-2 and V is TRBV2, with D unresolved. Germline V gene lookup returns CDR1 SNHLY and CDR2 FYNNEI. This CDR3 has 14 amino acids. Trimming took 4 bases from V and 4 from J, leaving 13 bases between them. The CDR3 DNA sequence: TGTGCCAGCAGTGTTCGACTCCTATTCTATGGCTACACCTTC. This gives the protein CASSVRLLFYGYTF.

V gene TRBV18 combines with J gene TRBJ2-5; perhaps TRBD2 as D (6 bases). Between the trimmed V and J ends, which lost 1 base and 5 bases, there was a span of 14 bases. Germline-derived CDR1 and CDR2 are KGHSH and LQKENI. The CDR3 spans 15 residues. The CDR3 nucleotides are TGTGCCAGCTCACCACGACTGGCAGGGACTGAGACCCAGTACTTC. It encodes CASSPRLAGTETQYF.

This rearrangement joins TRBV27 to TRBJ1-5, with D possibly being TRBD1 (5 bases). Germline CDR1 MNHEY, CDR2 SMNVEV (reference sequence). V was pared by 2 bases and J by 6 bases, with 8 bases between. The CDR3 extends over 13 amino acids. CDR3 in amino acids: CASSLQGSQPQHF. The CDR3 DNA is TGTGCCAGCAGTTTACAGGGATCTCAGCCCCAGCATTTT.